This T cell receptor beta chain was retrieved from a study of blood T cell repertoires in COVID-19. Study-wide background: Specimens from acute and convalescent COVID-19 originated in the United States, Italy and Spain. PBMCs, B-cell-depleted T cells, or T cells were the source of the cDNA or gDNA that made up the material.

Trimming at V came to 1 base and at J to 0 bases, leaving 5 bases not matched to a gene. Per the germline V gene, CDR1 is SGDLS and CDR2 is YYNGEE. This CDR3 has 16 amino acids. Seattle patient enrollment occurred during active infection, with longitudinal follow-up thereafter. This table comes from immunoSEQ multiplex PCR, and its TCRdb copy is limited to in-frame clones, with some not included. This table has approximately 500,000 clones, around nine tenths appearing once. The origin of this receptor is a woman aged 50 to 65 with COVID-19, enrolled during active disease. The chain has TRBV9 and TRBJ1-1; 8 bases are a match to TRBD1. The sequenced material came from peripheral blood. The CDR3 DNA sequence: TGTGCCAGCAGCGTACCCAGACAGGGGTTGAACACTGAAGCTTTCTTT. This translates into CASSVPRQGLNTEAFF.